This TCR beta chain derives from a study of blood T cell repertoires in COVID-19. Study in general: The United States, Italy and Spain provided the acute and convalescent COVID-19 samples. T cells, B-cell-depleted T cells, or PBMCs supplied cDNA or gDNA.

The V gene's germline CDR1 is LNHNV and CDR2 YYDKDF (reference sequence). Trimming took 5 bases from V and 1 from J, leaving 14 bases between them. This CDR3 contains 15 residues. Per the original methods: The authors estimated nucleated cell counts from reference gene primer amplification. Sequenced by immunoSEQ multiplex PCR; TCRdb stores in-frame clones only, minus some. V and J calls and clone size are given by that table; D and trimming were obtained from the DNA. The sample has more than 65,000 clones; around 88% are singletons. This rearrangement joins TRBV15 to TRBJ1-1; a possible D gene is TRBD1 (6 bases). The sequence was obtained from a woman older than 75 with active or convalescent COVID-19. Sequencing input: peripheral blood. The CDR3 here is CATSSRQAQNTEAFF. The CDR3 DNA sequence: TGTGCCACCAGCTCTAGACAGGCCCAGAACACTGAAGCTTTCTTT. The whole variable domain, remainder taken from reference TRBV15 and TRBJ1-1, is DAMVIQNPRYQVTQFGKPVTLSCSQTLNHNVMYWYQQKSSQAPKLLFHYYDKDFNNEADTPDNFQSRRPNTSFCFLDIRSPGLGDTAMYLCATSSRQAQNTEAFFGQGTRLTVV.